This T cell receptor beta chain emerged from a study of regulatory T cells in long-lasting Graves disease. About the study: The criterion for persistent Graves' disease was over 5 years of antithyroid drugs with positive TSH receptor antibodies.

This clonotype was seen more than once but under ten times. Time point: persistent/refractory GD, antithyroid drugs over 5 years with positive TRAb. Isolated PBMC RNA provided the starting material for the TCR library. By American Thyroid Association guidelines, Graves' disease was diagnosed in the cohort. According to the study, TCR beta libraries were built with iRepertoire HTBI primers and CDR3-region Arm-PCR. TCRdb called the multiplex PCR reads again in MiXCR, with one record for every CDR3 protein. The table has 450,000 or so distinct CDR3 sequences, under 25% seen once. V shed 7 bases and J shed 0 bases, with 15 bases lying between them. CDR3 length: 15 amino acids. The germline V gene has CDR1 MNHNS and CDR2 SASEGT.

The rearrangement links TRBV6-1 to TRBJ1-1, with D hard to call. Material: peripheral blood mononuclear cells (PBMCs), obtained when the disease was refractory, from a patient treated with antithyroid drugs. The TCR was taken from a female donor with Graves disease. This CDR3 is CASIPLEGVNTEAFF. The CDR3 DNA reads as TGTGCCAGCATCCCTCTGGAGGGCGTGAACACTGAAGCTTTCTTT.